These 3 T cell receptor beta chains share one sample of origin, sequenced in a study of identifying expanded T cells in peripheral blood (dated by TCRdb to the late 2010s). Library preparation was by the immunoSEQ multiplex PCR assay. Drawn from immuneACCESS, this table holds only the in-frame rearrangements with V and J called that TCRdb kept. Clones are partly lost; checked studies trace under half to an unresolved V gene and leave the rest unexplained. This sample gives about 86,000 clones in total; roughly 85% of them show up just once. In total, the top ten clones hold just under 4.5% of the sample. The sequenced material came from blood. The receptor source for this set is a person between 18 and 75 years old in good health.

The chain is built from TRBV7-9 and TRBJ1-1; D remains unclear. The CDR3 sequence is 13 residues long. CDR1 is SEHNR and CDR2 is FQNEAQ in the germline V gene (reference sequence). Trimming took 1 base from V and 6 from J, leaving 9 bases between them. The CDR3 sequence is CASSLGSTAEAFF. The DNA of the CDR3 is TGTGCCAGCAGCTTAGGTAGCACAGCTGAAGCTTTCTTT.

The chain has TRBV6-5 and TRBJ2-1, with TRBD1 as a possible D gene (5 bases). CDR1 is MNHEY and CDR2 is SVGAGI in the germline V gene. V lost 0 bases, J lost 10 bases, and 13 bases lay in between. The CDR3 contains 14 residues. Written as DNA, the CDR3 is TGTGCCAGCAGTTACTCAAAAGGGGCGAGGGAGCAGTTCTTC. Translated: CASSYSKGAREQFF.

The table lists this clone with a count of one. The V gene is TRBV4-3, the J gene TRBJ2-7, with D unresolved. There are 15 residues in the CDR3. Germline lookup yields CDR1 LGHNA and CDR2 YSLEER. Deletions cut 0 bases from V and 6 bases from J, with 15 bases between. The CDR3 nucleotides read TGCGCCAGCAGCCAAGATTTCTTCTTTGGGGTCGAGCAGTACTTC. It specifies CASSQDFFFGVEQYF.